This T cell receptor beta chain originates from a study of cytomegalovirus exposure and HLA in healthy donors. Study-wide background: In a previous analysis, approximately 110 million unique TCR beta sequences were found from 170 million or so T cells.

This CDR3 is built from 17 residues. Notes on the study in general: The analysis excluded some indistinguishable V segments, including TRBV6-2 and TRBV6-3.

The PCR employed 60 Vbeta primers together with 13 Jbeta primers. Produced via immunoSEQ multiplex PCR; TCRdb's table is partial and in-frame only. The table has fewer than 200,000 clones, less than 80% seen once; the top ten hold roughly 0.82%. A remark on this clone: Its cognate antigen is unknown.

The gene calls are TRBV21-1 and TRBJ2-7; TRBD2 is the table's D call and was not checked against the DNA. TRBV21-1 is reported as a pseudogene. The sequenced sample was PBMCs. The source of this sequence is a female donor in good health and CMV-seronegative. The CDR3 sequence: CASRGRGPWVSSYEQYF. CDR3 in DNA: TGTGCCAGCAGAGGGCGGGGGCCTTGGGTTTCCTCCTACGAGCAGTACTTC.